This TCR beta chain stems from a study of blood T cell repertoires in COVID-19. Across the whole study: The cDNA or gDNA used as material had been derived from T cells, B-cell-depleted T cells, or PBMCs.

The CDR3 contains 16 residues. The trim removed 4 bases at V and 4 bases at J, leaving 7 bases unmatched. CDR1 LNHDA and CDR2 SQIVND come from the germline V gene (reference sequence). Assay: immunoSEQ multiplex PCR; the TCRdb copy retains only in-frame clones and omits some. This table holds 97,000 or so clones, approximately 86% found once. V gene TRBV19 combines with J gene TRBJ1-2; 12 bases are a match to TRBD1. The sequence was collected from a man in his forties or fifties with active or convalescent COVID-19. Sequences were obtained from peripheral blood. The chain's CDR3 is CASSKPGQGATYGYTF. In DNA, the CDR3 is TGTGCCAGTAGTAAACCGGGACAGGGGGCAACCTATGGCTACACCTTC.